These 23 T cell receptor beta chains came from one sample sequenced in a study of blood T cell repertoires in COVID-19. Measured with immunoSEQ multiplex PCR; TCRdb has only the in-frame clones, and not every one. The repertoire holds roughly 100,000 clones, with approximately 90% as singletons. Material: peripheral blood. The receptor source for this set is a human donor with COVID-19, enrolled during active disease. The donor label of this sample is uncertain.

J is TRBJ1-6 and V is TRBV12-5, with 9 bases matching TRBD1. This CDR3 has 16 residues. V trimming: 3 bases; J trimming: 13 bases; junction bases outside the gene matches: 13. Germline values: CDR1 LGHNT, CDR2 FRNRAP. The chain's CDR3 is CASGFSRDRVEYPLHF. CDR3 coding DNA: TGTGCTAGTGGTTTTTCCCGGGACAGGGTCGAATACCCCCTCCACTTT.

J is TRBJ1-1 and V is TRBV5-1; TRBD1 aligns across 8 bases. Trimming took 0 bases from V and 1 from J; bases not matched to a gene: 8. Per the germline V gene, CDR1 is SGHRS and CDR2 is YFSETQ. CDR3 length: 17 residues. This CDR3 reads CASSLVFRGRRNTEAFF. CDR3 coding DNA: TGCGCCAGCAGCTTGGTCTTCAGGGGGCGCAGGAACACTGAAGCTTTCTTT.

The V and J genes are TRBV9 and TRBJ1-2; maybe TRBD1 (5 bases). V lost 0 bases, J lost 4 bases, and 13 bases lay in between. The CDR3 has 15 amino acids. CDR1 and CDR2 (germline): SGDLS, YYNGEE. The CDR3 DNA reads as TGTGCCAGCAGCGTAGAAGCAGGGTATTCCTATGGCTACACCTTC. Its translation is CASSVEAGYSYGYTF.

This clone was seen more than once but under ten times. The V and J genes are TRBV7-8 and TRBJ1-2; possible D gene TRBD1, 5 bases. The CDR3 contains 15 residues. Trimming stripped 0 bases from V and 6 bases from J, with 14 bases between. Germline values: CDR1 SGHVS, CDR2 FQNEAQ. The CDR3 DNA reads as TGTGCCAGCAGCTTAGCGGGGGAGGGCCCCCATGGCTACACCTTC. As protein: CASSLAGEGPHGYTF.

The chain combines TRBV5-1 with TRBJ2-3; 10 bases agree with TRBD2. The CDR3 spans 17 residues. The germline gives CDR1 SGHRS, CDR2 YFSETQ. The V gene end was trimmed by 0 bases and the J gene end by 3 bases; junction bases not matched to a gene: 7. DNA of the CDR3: TGCGCCAGCAGCTTGGTCAGCGGGGGGGCCAATACAGATACGCAGTATTTT. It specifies CASSLVSGGANTDTQYF.

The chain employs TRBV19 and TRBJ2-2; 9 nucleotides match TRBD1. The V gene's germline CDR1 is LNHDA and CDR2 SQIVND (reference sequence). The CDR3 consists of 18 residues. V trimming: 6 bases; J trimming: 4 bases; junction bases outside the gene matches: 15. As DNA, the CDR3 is TGTGCCAGTAGGTCGGACAGGGGCAATAGCCTGAGCACCGGGGAGCTGTTTTTT. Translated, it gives CASRSDRGNSLSTGELFF.

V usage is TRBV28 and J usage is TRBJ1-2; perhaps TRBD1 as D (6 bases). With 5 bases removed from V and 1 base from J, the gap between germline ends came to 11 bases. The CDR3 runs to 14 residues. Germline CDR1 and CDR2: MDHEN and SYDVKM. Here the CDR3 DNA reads TGTGCCAGCAGTCCAGGGGAGGGTAACTATGGCTACACCTTC. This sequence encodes CASSPGEGNYGYTF.

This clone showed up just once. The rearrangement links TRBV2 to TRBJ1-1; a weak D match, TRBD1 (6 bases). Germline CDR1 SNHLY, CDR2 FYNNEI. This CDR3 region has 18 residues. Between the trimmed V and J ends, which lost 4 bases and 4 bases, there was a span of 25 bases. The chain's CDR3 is CASSAEPTGILSGTEAFF. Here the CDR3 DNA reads TGTGCCAGCAGTGCCGAACCTACAGGGATACTAAGTGGCACTGAAGCTTTCTTT.

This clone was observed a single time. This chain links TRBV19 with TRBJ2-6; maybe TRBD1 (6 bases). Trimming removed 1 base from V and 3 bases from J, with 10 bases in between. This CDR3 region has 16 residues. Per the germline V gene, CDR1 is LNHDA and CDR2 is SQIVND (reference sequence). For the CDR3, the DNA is TGTGCCAGTAGTATAGGCAGGGACAATGGGGCCAACGTCCTGACTTTC. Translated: CASSIGRDNGANVLTF. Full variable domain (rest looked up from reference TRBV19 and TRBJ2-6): DGGITQSPKYLFRKEGQNVTLSCEQNLNHDAMYWYRQDPGQGLRLIYYSQIVNDFQKGDIAEGYSVSREKKESFPLTVTSAQKNPTAFYLCASSIGRDNGANVLTFGAGSRLTVL.

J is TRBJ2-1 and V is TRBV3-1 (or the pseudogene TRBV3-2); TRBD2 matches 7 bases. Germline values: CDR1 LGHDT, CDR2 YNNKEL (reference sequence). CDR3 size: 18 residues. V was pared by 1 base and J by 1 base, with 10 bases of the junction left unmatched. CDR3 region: CASSQVRASGGSYNEQFF. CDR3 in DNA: TGTGCCAGCAGCCAAGTAAGAGCTAGCGGCGGGTCCTACAATGAGCAGTTCTTC.

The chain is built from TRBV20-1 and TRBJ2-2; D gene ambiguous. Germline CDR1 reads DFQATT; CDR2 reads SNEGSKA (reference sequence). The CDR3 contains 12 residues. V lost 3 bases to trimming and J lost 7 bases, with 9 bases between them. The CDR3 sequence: CSASYEFGELFF. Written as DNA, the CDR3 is TGCAGTGCTAGTTACGAGTTCGGGGAGCTGTTTTTT.

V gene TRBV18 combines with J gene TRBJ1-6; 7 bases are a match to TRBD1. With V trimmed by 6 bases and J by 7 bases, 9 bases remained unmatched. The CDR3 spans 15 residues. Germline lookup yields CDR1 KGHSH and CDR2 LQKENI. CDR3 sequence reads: CASSIQGEWNSPLHF. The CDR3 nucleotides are TGTGCCAGCTCTATCCAGGGGGAGTGGAATTCACCCCTCCACTTT.

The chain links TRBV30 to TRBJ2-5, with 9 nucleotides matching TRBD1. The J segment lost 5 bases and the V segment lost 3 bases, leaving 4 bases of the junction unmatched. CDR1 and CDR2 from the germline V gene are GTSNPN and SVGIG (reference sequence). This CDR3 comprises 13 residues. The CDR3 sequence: CAWSPGTGETQYF. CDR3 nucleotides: TGTGCCTGGAGCCCAGGGACAGGGGAGACCCAGTACTTC.

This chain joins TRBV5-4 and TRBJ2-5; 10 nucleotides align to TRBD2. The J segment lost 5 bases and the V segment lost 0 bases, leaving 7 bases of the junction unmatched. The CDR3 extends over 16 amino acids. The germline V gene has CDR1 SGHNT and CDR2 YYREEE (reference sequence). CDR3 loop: CASSLGLAGVGETQYF. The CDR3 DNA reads TGTGCCAGCAGCTTGGGCCTAGCGGGGGTGGGGGAGACCCAGTACTTC.

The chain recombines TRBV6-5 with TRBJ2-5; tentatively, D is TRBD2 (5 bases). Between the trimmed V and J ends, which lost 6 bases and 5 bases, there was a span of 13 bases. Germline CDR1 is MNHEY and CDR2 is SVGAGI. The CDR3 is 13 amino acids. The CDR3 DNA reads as TGTGCCAGCAGGGCACGGGGAACGGAGACCCAGTACTTC. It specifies CASRARGTETQYF.

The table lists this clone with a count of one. The CDR3 region has the DNA TGTGCCAGCAGTACACCGACAGGGGGTCGAACTGAAGCTTTCTTT. Translation: CASSTPTGGRTEAFF. The J gene is TRBJ1-1, the V gene TRBV6-5, with 9 positions matching TRBD1. Per germline, CDR1 MNHEY and CDR2 SVGAGI. Trimming removed 5 bases from V and 5 bases from J; junction bases left unmatched: 9. The CDR3 is made up of 15 amino acids.

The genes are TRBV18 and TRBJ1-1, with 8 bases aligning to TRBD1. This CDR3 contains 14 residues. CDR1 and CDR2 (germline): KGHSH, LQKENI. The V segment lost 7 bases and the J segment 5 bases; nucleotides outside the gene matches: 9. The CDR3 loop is CASFPDRGKTEAFF. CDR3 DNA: TGTGCCAGCTTCCCCGACAGGGGAAAAACTGAAGCTTTCTTT.

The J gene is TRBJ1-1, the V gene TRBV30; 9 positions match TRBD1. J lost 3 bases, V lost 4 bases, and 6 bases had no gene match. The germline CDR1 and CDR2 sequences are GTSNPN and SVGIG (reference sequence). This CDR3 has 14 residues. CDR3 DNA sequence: TGTGCCTGGAACAGGGGGCAAGAGGACACTGAAGCTTTCTTT. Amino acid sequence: CAWNRGQEDTEAFF.

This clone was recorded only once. CDR3 region: CASSRGAGGNTEAFF. The CDR3 nucleotides read TGTGCCAGCAGTAGGGGTGCAGGGGGGAACACTGAAGCTTTCTTT. This chain connects TRBV6-5 to TRBJ1-1, with 7 bases that match TRBD1. V trimming: 5 bases; J trimming: 1 base; junction bases outside the gene matches: 7. The CDR3 length is 15 residues. Germline CDR1 MNHEY, CDR2 SVGAGI.

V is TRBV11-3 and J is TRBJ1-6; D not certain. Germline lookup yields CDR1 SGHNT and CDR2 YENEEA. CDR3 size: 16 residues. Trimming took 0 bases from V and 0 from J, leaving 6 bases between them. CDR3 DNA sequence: TGTGCCAGCAGCTTAGACGTGAGCTCCTATAATTCACCCCTCCACTTT. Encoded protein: CASSLDVSSYNSPLHF. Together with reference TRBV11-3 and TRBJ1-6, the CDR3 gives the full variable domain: EAGVVQSPRYKIIEKKQPVAFWCNPISGHNTLYWYLQNLGQGPELLIRYENEEAVDDSQLPKDRFSAERLKGVDSTLKIQPAELGDSAVYLCASSLDVSSYNSPLHFGNGTRLTVT.

CDR3 nucleotide sequence: TGTGCCAGCAGTGAAGGGGAGGTTTCTGGAAACACCATATATTTT. Amino acid sequence: CASSEGEVSGNTIYF. The chain has TRBV2 and TRBJ1-3; D gene ambiguous. The germline CDR1 and CDR2 sequences are SNHLY and FYNNEI. Deletions cut 1 base from V and 1 base from J, with 8 bases between. This CDR3 is built from 15 residues. Based on the CDR3 plus reference TRBV2 and TRBJ1-3, the full variable domain is EPEVTQTPSHQVTQMGQEVILRCVPISNHLYFYWYRQILGQKVEFLVSFYNNEISEKSEIFDDQFSVERPDGSNFTLKIRSTKLEDSAMYFCASSEGEVSGNTIYFGEGSWLTVV.

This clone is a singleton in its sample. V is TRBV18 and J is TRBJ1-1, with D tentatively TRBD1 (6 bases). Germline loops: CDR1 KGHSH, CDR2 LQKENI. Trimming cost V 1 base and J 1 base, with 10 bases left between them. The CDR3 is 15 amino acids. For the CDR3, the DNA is TGTGCCAGCTCACCACTCGGGGGGCAGAACACTGAAGCTTTCTTT. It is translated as CASSPLGGQNTEAFF.

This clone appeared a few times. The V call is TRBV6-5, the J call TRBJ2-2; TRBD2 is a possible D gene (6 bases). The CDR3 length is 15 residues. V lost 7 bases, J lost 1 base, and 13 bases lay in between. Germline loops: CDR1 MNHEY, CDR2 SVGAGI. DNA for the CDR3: TGTGCCAGCACTCCTGGGGACTTGAACACCGGGGAGCTGTTTTTT. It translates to CASTPGDLNTGELFF.